This section outlines one T cell receptor (beta chain) sequence together with its context. A read error may produce the germline difference seen at one junction end. The sample belongs to a study of T cell responses to AZD1222 COVID-19 vaccine. Assay used: immunoSEQ multiplex PCR; TCRdb lists only in-frame clones, some missing. Of approximately 140,000 clones listed, roughly nine tenths are singletons. This sequence was found in an adult who received the AZD1222 COVID-19 vaccine. The sequenced sample was peripheral blood, obtained 28 days after the second AZD1222 dose.

The CDR3 spells CASIPLAGVSYGQYF. The CDR3 DNA reads TGTGCCAGCATCCCCCTAGCGGGAGTCTCCTACGGGCAGTACTTC. The rearrangement links TRBV28 to TRBJ2-7; 10 bases are a match to TRBD2. This CDR3 spans 15 amino acids. Germline-derived CDR1 and CDR2 are MDHEN and SYDVKM.